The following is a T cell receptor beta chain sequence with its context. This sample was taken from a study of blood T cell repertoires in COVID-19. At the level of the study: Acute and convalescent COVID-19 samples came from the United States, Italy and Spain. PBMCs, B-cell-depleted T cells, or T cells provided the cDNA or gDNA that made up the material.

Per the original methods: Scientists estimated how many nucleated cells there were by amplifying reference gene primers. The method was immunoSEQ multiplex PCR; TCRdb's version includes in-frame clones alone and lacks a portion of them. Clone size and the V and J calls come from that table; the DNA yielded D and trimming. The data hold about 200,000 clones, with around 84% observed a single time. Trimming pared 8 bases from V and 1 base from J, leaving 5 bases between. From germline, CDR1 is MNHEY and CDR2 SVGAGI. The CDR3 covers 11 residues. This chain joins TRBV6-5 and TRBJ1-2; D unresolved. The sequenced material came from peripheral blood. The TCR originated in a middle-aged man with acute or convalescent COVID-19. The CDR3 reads CASDNNYGYTF. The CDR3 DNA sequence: TGTGCCAGCGACAATAACTATGGCTACACCTTC.